This note documents a single T cell receptor (beta chain) sequence. This sample is part of a study of blood T cell repertoires in COVID-19. Repertoires were generated with immunoSEQ multiplex PCR, while TCRdb's copy carries only in-frame clones and drops some. The table records a few hundred thousand clones, about 87% of them present only once. Unmatched junction bases numbered 5, after V lost 4 bases and J lost 2 bases. This CDR3 is 14 amino acids long. Germline lookup yields CDR1 MDHEN and CDR2 SYDVKM. This TCR was recovered from a woman between 45 and 60 years old who had recovered from COVID-19. The chain joins TRBV28 to TRBJ2-7; 7 positions agree with TRBD1. Sequenced sample: PBMCs or T cells enriched from blood (not recorded which). The CDR3 is CASSSPGTAYEQYF. CDR3 sequence (DNA): TGTGCCAGCAGTTCACCCGGGACAGCCTACGAGCAGTACTTC. The whole variable domain, remainder taken from reference TRBV28 and TRBJ2-7, is DVKVTQSSRYLVKRTGEKVFLECVQDMDHENMFWYRQDPGLGLRLIYFSYDVKMKEKGDIPEGYSVSREKKERFSLILESASTNQTSMYLCASSSPGTAYEQYFGPGTRLTVT.